These 2 T cell receptor beta chains were all obtained from the same sample, sequenced in a study of T cell responses to AZD1222 COVID-19 vaccine. Produced via immunoSEQ multiplex PCR; TCRdb's table is partial and in-frame only. The data hold about 28,000 clones, with 89% observed a single time. Sequencing used peripheral blood, obtained on day 0 of AZD1222 vaccination. Source of these receptors: an adult in good health.

The chain joins TRBV5-1 to TRBJ1-4; TRBD1 is a possible D gene (6 bases). The CDR3 covers 15 residues. V was pared by 2 bases and J by 3 bases, with 11 bases between. Germline lookup yields CDR1 SGHRS and CDR2 YFSETQ. The CDR3 loop is CASSLEGGSNEKLFF. The CDR3 coding sequence is TGCGCCAGCAGCTTAGAGGGGGGATCTAATGAAAAACTGTTTTTT.

The rearrangement links TRBV2 to TRBJ1-1; D remains unclear. The CDR3 has 14 amino acids. Germline V gene sequence: CDR1 SNHLY, CDR2 FYNNEI. V lost 7 bases and J 6 bases, leaving 18 bases between the germline ends. CDR3 in amino acids: CASTPVRTLSEAFF. The CDR3 region has the DNA TGTGCCAGCACTCCGGTCCGGACTCTTTCTGAAGCTTTCTTT.